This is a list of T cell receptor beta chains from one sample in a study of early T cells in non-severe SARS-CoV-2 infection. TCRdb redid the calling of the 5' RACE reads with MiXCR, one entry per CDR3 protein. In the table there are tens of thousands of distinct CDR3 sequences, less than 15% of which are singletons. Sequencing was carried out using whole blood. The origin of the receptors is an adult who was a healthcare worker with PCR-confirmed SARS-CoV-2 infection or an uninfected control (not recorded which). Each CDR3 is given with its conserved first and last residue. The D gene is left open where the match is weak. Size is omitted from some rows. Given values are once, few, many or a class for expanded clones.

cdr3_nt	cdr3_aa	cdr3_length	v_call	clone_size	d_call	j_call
TGCACAGCCGGGACTAGCGGGAGAACAGATACGCAGTATTTT	CTAGTSGRTDTQYF	14	TRBV20-1	NA	TRBD2	TRBJ2-3
TGTGCTAGTGGCTCGACATTGGGGGACATTCAGTACTTC	CASGSTLGDIQYF	13	TRBV12-5	few	NA	TRBJ2-4
TGTGCCAGCAGTCCCCCGGGACGGGCGTTCTTC	CASSPPGRAFF	11	TRBV6-2/TRBV6-3	many	NA	TRBJ2-1
TGTGCCAGCTCACCAGCAGCGGGAGTGACGTCCTACAATGAGCAGTTCTTC	CASSPAAGVTSYNEQFF	17	TRBV18	many	TRBD2	TRBJ2-1
TGTGCCATCCTTTGGAATCAGAACACCGGGGAGCTGTTTTTT	CAILWNQNTGELFF	14	TRBV19	NA	NA	TRBJ2-2
TGTGCCAGTAGTATATTCAGGGGGCTTACGGATGGCTACACCTTC	CASSIFRGLTDGYTF	15	TRBV19	many	TRBD1	TRBJ1-2
TGTGCCACCAGTGATCTCCCGGGACAGGGGGCCACCGGGGAGCTGTTTTTT	CATSDLPGQGATGELFF	17	TRBV24-1	many	TRBD1	TRBJ2-2
TGTGCCAGCAGCCCCCGTAGCGGGAGTGGGTACAATGAGCAGTTCTTC	CASSPRSGSGYNEQFF	16	TRBV6-2/TRBV6-3	few	TRBD2	TRBJ2-1
TGTGCCAGCAGCTTGAAAACCCACAATGAGCAGTTCTTC	CASSLKTHNEQFF	13	TRBV5-4	NA	NA	TRBJ2-1
TGTGCCAGCAGTCCCCGTGGAGGGGGGGCGTTTGATACGCAGTATTTT	CASSPRGGGAFDTQYF	16	TRBV12-3/TRBV12-4	NA	NA	TRBJ2-3
TGTGCCAGCAGCTTTGAATATCAAGAGACCCAGTACTTC	CASSFEYQETQYF	13	TRBV11-3	many	NA	TRBJ2-5